This TCR beta chain was retrieved from a study of shared clonotypes between healthy human individuals. Assay: immunoSEQ multiplex PCR; the TCRdb copy retains only in-frame clones and omits some. Among over a million clones listed, around three quarters were seen once. This clone was observed once. V gave up 3 bases and J gave up 4 bases, with 16 bases separating them. There are 15 residues in the CDR3. Germline V gene lookup returns CDR1 SGHNT and CDR2 YYREEE (reference sequence). The chain joins TRBV5-4 to TRBJ1-2, with D possibly matching TRBD1 (5 bases). The TCR was taken from a man younger than 35 in good health. Some clones in this sample may be carry-over from other donors' samples. The specimen was memory CD4+ T cells from PBMCs. The subset is: CD45RA-negative fraction. CDR3 nucleotide sequence: TGTGCCAGCAGCTCAATACAGGACGCGGGCTATGGCTACACCTTC. Encoded protein: CASSSIQDAGYGYTF.